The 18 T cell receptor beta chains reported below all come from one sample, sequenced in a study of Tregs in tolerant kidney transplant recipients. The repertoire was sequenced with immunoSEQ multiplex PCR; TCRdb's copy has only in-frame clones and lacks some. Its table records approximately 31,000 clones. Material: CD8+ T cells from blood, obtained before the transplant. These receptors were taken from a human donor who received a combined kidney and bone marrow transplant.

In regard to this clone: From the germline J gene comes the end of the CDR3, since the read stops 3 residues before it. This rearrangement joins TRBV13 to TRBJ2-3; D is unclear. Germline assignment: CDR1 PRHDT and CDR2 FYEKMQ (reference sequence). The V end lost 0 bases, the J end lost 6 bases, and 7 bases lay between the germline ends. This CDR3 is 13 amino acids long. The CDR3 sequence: CASSLGGADTQYF. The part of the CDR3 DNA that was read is TGTGCCAGCAGCTTAGGGGGCGCGGATACG.

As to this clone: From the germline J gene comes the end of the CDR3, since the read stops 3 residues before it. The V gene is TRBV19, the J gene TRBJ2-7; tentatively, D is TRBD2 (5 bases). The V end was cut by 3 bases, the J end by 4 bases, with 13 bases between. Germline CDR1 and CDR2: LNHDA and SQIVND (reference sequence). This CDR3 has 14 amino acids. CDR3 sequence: CASSIVSGTYEQYF. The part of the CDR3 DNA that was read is TGTGCCAGTAGTATCGTCAGCGGTACGTACGAG.

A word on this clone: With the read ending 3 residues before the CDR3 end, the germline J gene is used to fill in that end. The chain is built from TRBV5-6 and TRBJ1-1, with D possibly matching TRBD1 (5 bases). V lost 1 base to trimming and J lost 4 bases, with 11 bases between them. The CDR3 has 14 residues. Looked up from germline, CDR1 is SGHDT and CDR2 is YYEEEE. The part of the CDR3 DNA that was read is TGTGCCAGCAGCTTGCGAGGGGCGAGCACTGAA. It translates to CASSLRGASTE. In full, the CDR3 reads CASSLRGASTEAFF.

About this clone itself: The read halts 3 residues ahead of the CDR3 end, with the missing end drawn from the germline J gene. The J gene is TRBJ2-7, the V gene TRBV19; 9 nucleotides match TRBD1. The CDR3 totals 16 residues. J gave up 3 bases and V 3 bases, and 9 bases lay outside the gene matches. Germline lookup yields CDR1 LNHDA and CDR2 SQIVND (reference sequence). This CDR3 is CASSMTLGQGYYEQYF. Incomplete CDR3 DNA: TGTGCCAGTAGTATGACCCTAGGACAGGGGTACTACGAG.

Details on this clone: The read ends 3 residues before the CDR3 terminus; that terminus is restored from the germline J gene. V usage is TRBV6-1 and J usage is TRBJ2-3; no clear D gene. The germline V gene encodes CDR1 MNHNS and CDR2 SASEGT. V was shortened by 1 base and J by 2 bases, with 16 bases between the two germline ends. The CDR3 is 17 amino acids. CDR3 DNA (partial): TGTGCCAGCAGTGAAGAATTTAGACTTCAGATCACAGATACG. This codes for CASSEEFRLQITDT. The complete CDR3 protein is CASSEEFRLQITDTQYF.

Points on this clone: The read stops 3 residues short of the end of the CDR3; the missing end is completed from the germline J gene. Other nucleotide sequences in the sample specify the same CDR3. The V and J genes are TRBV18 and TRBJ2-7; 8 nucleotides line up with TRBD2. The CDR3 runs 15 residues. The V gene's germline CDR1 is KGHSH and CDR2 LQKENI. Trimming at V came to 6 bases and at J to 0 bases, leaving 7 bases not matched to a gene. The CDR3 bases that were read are TGTGCCAGCTCCCCGGGGGGGGCTAGCTCCTACGAG. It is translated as CASSPGGASSYE. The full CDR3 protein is CASSPGGASSYEQYF.

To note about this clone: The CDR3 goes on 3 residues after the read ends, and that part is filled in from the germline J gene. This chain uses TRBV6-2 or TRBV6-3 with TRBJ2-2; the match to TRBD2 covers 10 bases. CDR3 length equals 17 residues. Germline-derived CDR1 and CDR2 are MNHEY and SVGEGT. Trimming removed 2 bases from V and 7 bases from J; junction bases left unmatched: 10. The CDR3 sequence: CASSYDSSGSYSGELFF. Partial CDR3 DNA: TGTGCCAGCAGTTACGACTCTAGCGGGAGTTATAGCGGGGAG.

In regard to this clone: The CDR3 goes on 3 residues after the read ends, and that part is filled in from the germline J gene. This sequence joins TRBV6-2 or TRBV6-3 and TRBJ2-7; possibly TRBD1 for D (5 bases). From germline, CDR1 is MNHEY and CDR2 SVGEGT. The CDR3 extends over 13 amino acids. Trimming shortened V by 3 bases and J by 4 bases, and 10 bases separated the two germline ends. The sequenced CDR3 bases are TGTGCCAGCAGTTATGCAGGGATATACGAG. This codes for CASSYAGIYE. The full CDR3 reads CASSYAGIYEQYF.

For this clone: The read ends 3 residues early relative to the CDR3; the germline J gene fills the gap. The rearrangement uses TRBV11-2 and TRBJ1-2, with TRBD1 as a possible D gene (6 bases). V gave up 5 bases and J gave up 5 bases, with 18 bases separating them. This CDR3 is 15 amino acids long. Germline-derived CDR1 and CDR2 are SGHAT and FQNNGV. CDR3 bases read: TGTGCCAGCAGCCTGGGACACCTACTGGGGTATGGC. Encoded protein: CASSLGHLLGYG. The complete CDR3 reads CASSLGHLLGYGYTF.

The covered CDR3 bases are TGTGCCAGCAGCCAAGGCGTTGAA. This translates into CASSQGVE. Given in full, the CDR3 is CASSQGVEAFF. The chain has TRBV4-2 and TRBJ1-1, with D uncertain. Sequencing ends 3 residues short of the CDR3 end; the germline J gene provides the rest. From germline, CDR1 is LGHNA and CDR2 YNFKEQ. The length of the CDR3 is 11 residues. Trimming left V 1 base short and J 7 bases short, with 4 bases between.

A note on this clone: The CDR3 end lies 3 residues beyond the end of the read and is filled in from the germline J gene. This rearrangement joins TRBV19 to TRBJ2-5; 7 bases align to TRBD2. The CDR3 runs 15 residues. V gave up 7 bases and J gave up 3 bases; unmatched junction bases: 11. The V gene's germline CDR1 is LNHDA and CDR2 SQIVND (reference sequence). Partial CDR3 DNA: TGTGCCAGTACCCCCGCTAGCGGAAAAAAAGAGACC. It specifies CASTPASGKKET. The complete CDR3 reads CASTPASGKKETQYF.

CDR3 in amino acids: CASSQDWASGSTDTQYF. CDR3 DNA, as far as it was read: TGTGCCAGCAGCCAAGATTGGGCTAGCGGGAGCACAGATACG. The chain joins TRBV14 to TRBJ2-3; 8 nucleotides line up with TRBD2. The read is 3 residues too short to cover the CDR3 end, so that end is filled in from the germline J gene. V shed 0 bases, J shed 0 bases, and the junction held 5 bases outside the gene matches. CDR1 is SGHDN and CDR2 is FVKESK in the germline V gene. The CDR3 sequence is 17 residues long.

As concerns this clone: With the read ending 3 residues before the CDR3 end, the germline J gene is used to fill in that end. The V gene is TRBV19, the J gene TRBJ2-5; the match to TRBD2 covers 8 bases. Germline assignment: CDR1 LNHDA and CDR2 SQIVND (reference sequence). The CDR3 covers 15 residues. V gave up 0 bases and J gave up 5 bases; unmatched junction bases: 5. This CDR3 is CASSIDSGAVETQYF. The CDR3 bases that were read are TGTGCCAGTAGTATAGATAGCGGGGCGGTGGAGACC.

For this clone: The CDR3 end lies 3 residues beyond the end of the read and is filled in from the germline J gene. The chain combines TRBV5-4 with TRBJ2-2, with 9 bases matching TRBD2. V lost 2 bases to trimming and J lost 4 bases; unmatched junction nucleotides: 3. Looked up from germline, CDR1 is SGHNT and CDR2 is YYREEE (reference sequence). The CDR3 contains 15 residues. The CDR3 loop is CASSFPAGGTGELFF. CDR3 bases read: TGTGCCAGCAGCTTTCCAGCGGGGGGCACCGGGGAG.

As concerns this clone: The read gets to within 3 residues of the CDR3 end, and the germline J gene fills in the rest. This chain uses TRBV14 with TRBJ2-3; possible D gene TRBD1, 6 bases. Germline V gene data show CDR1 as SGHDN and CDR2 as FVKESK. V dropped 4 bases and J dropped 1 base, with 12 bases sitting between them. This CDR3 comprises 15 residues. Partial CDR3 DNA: TGTGCCAGCAGCCCACGGCGGACAGGCACAGATACG. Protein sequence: CASSPRRTGTDT. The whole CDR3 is CASSPRRTGTDTQYF.

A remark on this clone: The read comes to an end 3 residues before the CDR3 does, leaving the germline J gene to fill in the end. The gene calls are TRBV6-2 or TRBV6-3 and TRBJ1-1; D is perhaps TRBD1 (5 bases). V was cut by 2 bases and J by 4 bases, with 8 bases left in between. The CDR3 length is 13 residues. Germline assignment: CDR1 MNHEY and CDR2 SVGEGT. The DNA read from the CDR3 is TGTGCCAGCAGTTACGGGGCCATCACTGAA. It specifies CASSYGAITE. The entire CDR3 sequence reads CASSYGAITEAFF.

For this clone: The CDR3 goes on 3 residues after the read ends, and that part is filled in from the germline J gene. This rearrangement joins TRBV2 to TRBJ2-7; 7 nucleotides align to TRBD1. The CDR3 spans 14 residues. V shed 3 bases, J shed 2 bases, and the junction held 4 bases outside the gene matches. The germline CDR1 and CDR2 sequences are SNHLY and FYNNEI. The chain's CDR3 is CASSDRGTPYEQYF. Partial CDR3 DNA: TGTGCCAGCAGTGACAGGGGGACACCCTACGAG.

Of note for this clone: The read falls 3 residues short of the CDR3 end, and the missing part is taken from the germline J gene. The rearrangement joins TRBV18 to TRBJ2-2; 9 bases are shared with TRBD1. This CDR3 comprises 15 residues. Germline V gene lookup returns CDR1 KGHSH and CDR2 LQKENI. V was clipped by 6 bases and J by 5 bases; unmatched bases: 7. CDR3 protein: CASSPTGTGTGELFF. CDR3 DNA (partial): TGTGCCAGCTCCCCTACCGGGACAGGGACCGGGGAG.